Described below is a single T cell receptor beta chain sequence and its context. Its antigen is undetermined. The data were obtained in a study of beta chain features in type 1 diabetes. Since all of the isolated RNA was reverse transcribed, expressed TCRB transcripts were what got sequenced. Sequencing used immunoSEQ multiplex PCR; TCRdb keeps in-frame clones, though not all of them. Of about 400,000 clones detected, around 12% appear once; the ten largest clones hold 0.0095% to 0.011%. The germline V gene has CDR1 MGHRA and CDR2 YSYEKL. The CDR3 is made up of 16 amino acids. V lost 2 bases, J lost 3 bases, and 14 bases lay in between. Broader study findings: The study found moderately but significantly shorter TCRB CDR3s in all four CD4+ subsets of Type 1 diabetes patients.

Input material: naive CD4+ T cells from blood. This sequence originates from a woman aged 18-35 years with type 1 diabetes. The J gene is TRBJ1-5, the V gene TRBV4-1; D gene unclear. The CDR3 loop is CASSQTSGRSNQPQHF. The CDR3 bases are TGCGCCAGCAGCCAAACTAGTGGCAGATCCAATCAGCCCCAGCATTTT.